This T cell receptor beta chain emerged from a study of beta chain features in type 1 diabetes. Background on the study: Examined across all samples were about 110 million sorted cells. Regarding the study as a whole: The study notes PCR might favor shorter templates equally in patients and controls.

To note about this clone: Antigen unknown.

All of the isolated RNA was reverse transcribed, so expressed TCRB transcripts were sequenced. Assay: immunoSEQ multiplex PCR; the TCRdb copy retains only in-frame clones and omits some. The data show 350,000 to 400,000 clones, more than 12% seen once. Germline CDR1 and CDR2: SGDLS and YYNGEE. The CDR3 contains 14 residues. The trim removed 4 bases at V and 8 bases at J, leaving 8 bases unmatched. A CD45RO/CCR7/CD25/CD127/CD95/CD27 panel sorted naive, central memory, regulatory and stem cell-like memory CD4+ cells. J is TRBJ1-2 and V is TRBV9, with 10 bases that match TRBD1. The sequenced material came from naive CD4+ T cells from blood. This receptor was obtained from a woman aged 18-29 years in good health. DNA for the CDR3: TGTGCCAGCAGCCCATTGACAGGGGGCACGGGCTACACCTTC. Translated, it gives CASSPLTGGTGYTF.